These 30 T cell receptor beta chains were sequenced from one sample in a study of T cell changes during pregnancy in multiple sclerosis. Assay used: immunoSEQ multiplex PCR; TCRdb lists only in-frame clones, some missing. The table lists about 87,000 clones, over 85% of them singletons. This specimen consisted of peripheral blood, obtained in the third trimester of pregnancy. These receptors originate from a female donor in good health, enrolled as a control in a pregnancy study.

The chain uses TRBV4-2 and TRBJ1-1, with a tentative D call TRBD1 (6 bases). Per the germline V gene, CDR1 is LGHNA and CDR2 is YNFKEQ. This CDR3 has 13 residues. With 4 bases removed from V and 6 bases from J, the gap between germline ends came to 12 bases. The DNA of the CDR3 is TGTGCCAGCAGCCGGGCCGGGGGGCCTGAAGCTTTCTTT. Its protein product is CASSRAGGPEAFF.

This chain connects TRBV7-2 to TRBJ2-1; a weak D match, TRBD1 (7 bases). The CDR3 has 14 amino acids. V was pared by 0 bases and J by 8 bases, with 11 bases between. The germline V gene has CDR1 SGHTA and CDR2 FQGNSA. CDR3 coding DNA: TGTGCCAGCAGCTTAGCGCAGGGGGAGGATGAGCAGTTCTTC. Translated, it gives CASSLAQGEDEQFF.

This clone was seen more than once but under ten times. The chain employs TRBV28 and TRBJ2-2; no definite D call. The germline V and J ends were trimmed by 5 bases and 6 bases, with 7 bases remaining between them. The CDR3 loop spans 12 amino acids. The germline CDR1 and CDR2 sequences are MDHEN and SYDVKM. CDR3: CASSLSAGELFF. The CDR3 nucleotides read TGTGCCAGCAGTCTCAGTGCCGGGGAGCTGTTTTTT. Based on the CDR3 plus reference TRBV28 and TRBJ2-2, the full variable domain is DVKVTQSSRYLVKRTGEKVFLECVQDMDHENMFWYRQDPGLGLRLIYFSYDVKMKEKGDIPEGYSVSREKKERFSLILESASTNQTSMYLCASSLSAGELFFGEGSRLTVL.

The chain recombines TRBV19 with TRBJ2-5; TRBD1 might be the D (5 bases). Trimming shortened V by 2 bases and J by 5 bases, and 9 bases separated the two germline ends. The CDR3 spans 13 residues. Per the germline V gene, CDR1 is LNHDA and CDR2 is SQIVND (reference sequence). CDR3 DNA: TGTGCCAGTAGTATACAGGGTACGGAGACCCAGTACTTC. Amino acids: CASSIQGTETQYF.

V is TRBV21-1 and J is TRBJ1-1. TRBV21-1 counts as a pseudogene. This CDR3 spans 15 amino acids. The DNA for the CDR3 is TGTGCCAGCAGCGGTTGGGAGGGAGGATGGACTGAAGCTTTCTTT. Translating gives CASSGWEGGWTEAFF.

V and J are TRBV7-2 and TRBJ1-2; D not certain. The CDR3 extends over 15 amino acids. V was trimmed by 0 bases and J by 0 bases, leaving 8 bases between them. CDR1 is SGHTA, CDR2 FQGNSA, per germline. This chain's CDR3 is CASSLATGANYGYTF. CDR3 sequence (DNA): TGTGCCAGCAGCTTAGCCACGGGAGCTAACTATGGCTACACCTTC. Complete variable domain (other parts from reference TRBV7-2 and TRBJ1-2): GAGVSQSPSNKVTEKGKDVELRCDPISGHTALYWYRQSLGQGLEFLIYFQGNSAPDKSGLPSDRFSAERTGGSVSTLTIQRTQQEDSAVYLCASSLATGANYGYTFGSGTRLTVV.

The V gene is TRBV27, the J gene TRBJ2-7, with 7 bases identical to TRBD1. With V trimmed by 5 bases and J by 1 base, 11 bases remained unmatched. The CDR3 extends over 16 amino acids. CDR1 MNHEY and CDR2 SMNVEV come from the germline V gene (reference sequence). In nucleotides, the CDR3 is TGTGCCAGCAGTCTGAATCGGGACAGCAGTTCCTACGAGCAGTACTTC. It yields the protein CASSLNRDSSSYEQYF.

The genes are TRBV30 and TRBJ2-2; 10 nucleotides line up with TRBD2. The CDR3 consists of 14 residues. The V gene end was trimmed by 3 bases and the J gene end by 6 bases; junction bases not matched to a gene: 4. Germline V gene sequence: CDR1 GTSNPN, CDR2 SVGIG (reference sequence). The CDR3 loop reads CAWRSGRAPGELFF. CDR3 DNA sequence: TGTGCCTGGAGGAGCGGGAGGGCCCCCGGGGAGCTGTTTTTT.

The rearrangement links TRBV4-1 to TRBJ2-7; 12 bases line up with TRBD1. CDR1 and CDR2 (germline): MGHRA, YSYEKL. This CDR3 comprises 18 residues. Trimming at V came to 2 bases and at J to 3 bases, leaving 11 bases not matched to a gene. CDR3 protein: CASSQNGAGQGADYEQYF. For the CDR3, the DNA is TGCGCCAGCAGCCAAAATGGGGCGGGACAGGGGGCGGACTACGAGCAGTACTTC.

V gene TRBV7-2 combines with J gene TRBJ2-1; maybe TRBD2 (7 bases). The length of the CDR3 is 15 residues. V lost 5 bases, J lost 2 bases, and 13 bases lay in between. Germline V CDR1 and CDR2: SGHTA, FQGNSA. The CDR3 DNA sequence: TGTGCCAGCAGCCGGGGGGCGGGCCCCTACAATGAGCAGTTCTTC. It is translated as CASSRGAGPYNEQFF.

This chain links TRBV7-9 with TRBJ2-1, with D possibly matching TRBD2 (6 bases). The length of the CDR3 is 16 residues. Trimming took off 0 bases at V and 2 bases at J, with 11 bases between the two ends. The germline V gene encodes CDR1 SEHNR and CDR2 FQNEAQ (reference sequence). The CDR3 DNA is TGTGCCAGCAGCTTAGCGGGGGGACCAACCTACAATGAGCAGTTCTTC. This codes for CASSLAGGPTYNEQFF. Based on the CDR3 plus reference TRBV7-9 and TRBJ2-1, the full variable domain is DTGVSQNPRHKITKRGQNVTFRCDPISEHNRLYWYRQTLGQGPEFLTYFQNEAQLEKSRLLSDRFSAERPKGSFSTLEIQRTEQGDSAMYLCASSLAGGPTYNEQFFGPGTRLTVL.

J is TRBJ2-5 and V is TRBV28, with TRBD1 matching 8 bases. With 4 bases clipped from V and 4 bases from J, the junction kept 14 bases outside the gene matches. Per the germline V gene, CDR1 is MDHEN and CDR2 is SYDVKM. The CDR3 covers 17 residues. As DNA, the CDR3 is TGTGCCAGCAGTTCCGGGGACAGGAGACTACCCGCAGAGACCCAGTACTTC. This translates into CASSSGDRRLPAETQYF.

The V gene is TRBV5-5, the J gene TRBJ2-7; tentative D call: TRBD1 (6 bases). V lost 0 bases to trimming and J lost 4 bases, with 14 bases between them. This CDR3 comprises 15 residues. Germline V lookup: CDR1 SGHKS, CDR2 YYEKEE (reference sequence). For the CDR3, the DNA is TGTGCCAGCAGCTTGGCGTGGGACATTCTATACGAGCAGTACTTC. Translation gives CASSLAWDILYEQYF.

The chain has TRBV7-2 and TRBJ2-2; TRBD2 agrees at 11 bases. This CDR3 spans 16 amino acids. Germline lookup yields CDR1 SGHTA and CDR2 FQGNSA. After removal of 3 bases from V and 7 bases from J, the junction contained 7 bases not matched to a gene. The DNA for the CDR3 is TGTGCCAGCAGCTTGCTAGCGGGAGGAAAGAACGGGGAGCTGTTTTTT. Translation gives CASSLLAGGKNGELFF.

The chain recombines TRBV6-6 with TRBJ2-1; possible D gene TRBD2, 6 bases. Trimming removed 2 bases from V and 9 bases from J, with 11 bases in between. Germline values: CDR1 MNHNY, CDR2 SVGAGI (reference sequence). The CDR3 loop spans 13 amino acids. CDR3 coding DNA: TGTGCCAGCAGTTACGGTATGGGGGGTGAGCAGTTCTTC. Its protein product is CASSYGMGGEQFF.

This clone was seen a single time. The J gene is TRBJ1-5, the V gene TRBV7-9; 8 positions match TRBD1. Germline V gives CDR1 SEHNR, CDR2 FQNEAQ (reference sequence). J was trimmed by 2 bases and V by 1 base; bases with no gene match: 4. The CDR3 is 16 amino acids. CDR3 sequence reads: CASSLGQGLGNQPQHF. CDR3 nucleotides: TGTGCCAGCAGCTTAGGACAGGGGTTAGGCAATCAGCCCCAGCATTTT.

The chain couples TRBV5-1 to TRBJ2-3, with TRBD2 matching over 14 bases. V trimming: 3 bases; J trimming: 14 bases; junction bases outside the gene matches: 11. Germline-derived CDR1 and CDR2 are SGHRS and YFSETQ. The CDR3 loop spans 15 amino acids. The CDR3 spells CASSSETSGRARVYF. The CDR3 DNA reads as TGCGCCAGCAGCTCGGAGACTAGCGGGAGGGCAAGAGTGTATTTT.

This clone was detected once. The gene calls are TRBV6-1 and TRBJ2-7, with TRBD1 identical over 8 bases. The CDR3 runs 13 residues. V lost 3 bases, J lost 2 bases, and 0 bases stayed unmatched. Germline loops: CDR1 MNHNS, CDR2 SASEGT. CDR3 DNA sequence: TGTGCCAGCAGTGAGGACAGGGCCTACGAGCAGTACTTC. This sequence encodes CASSEDRAYEQYF.

Here the CDR3 reads CASSVDRGNTGELFF. CDR3 coding DNA: TGCGCCAGCAGCGTGGACAGGGGGAACACCGGGGAGCTGTTTTTT. The J gene is TRBJ2-2, the V gene TRBV5-1; TRBD1 aligns across 9 bases. Looked up from germline, CDR1 is SGHRS and CDR2 is YFSETQ. The CDR3 covers 15 residues. Trimming at V came to 4 bases and at J to 1 base, leaving 2 bases not matched to a gene.

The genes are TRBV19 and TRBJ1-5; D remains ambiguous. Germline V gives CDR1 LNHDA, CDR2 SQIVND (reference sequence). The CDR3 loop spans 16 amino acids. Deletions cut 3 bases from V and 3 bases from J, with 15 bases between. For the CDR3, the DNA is TGTGCCAGTAGTATCTTCACAGAAGATATCAATCAGCCCCAGCATTTT. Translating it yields CASSIFTEDINQPQHF.

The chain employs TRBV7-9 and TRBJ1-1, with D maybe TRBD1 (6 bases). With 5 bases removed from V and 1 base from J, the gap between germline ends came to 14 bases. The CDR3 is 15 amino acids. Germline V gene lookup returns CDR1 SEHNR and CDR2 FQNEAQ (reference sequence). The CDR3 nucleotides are TGTGCCAGCAGCAAGGGCCAGGGGACGAACACTGAAGCTTTCTTT. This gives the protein CASSKGQGTNTEAFF.

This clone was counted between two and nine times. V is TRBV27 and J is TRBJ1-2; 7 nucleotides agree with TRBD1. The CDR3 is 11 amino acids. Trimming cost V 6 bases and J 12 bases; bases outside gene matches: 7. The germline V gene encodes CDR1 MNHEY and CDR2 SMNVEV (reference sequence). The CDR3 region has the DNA TGTGCCAGCAGATCGCAGGGGGTACACACCTTC. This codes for CASRSQGVHTF.

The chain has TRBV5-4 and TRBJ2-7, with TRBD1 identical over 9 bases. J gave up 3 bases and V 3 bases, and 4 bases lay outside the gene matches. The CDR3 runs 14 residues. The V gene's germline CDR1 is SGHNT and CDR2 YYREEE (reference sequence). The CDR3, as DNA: TGTGCCAGCAGCTCCGGGACAGGGCGCTACGAGCAGTACTTC. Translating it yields CASSSGTGRYEQYF.

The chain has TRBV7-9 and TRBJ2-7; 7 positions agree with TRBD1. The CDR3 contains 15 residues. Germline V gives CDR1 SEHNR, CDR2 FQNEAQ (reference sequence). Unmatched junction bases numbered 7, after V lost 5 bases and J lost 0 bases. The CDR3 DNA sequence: TGTGCCAGCAGCCCGTACAGGGGCGACTCCTACGAGCAGTACTTC. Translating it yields CASSPYRGDSYEQYF.

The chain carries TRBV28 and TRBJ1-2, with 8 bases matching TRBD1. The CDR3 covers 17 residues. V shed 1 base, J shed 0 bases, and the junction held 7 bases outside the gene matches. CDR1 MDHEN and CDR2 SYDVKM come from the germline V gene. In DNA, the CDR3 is TGTGCCAGCAGTTTATTCGGGACAGGAAGAGCTAACTATGGCTACACCTTC. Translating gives CASSLFGTGRANYGYTF.

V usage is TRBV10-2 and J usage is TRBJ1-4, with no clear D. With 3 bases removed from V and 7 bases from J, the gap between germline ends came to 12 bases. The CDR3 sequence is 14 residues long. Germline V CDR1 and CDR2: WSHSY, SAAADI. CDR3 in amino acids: CASSDAGFGEKLFF. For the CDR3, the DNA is TGCGCCAGCAGTGACGCAGGTTTTGGTGAAAAACTGTTTTTT.

CDR3 sequence (DNA): TGTGCCAGTAGTGACGGGGCGGGACGGACGACCCAGTACTTC. Translation gives CASSDGAGRTTQYF. The chain recombines TRBV19 with TRBJ2-5; D might be TRBD2 (6 bases). V gave up 5 bases and J gave up 7 bases, with 17 bases separating them. The CDR3 sequence is 14 residues long. From germline, CDR1 is LNHDA and CDR2 SQIVND (reference sequence).

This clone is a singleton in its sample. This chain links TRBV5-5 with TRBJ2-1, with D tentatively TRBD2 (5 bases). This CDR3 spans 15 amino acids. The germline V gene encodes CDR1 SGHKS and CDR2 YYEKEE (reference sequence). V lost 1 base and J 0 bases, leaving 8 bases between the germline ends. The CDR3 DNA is TGTGCCAGCAGCTTGATGGGGAGCTCCTACAATGAGCAGTTCTTC. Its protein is CASSLMGSSYNEQFF.

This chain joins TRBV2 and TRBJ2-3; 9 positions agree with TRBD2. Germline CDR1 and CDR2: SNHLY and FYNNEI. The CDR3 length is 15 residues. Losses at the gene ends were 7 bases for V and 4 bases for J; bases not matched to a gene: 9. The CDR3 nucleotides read TGTGCCAGCACCCGGGCGGCTAGCGGGGCAGATACGCAGTATTTT. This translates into CASTRAASGADTQYF.

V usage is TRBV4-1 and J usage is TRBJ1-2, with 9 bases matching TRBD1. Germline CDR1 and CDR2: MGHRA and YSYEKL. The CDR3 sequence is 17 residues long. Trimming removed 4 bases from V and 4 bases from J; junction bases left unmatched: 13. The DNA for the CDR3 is TGCGCCAGCAGCCCAACAGGGGGCCCTGCCCCTCGCTATGGCTACACCTTC. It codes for CASSPTGGPAPRYGYTF.